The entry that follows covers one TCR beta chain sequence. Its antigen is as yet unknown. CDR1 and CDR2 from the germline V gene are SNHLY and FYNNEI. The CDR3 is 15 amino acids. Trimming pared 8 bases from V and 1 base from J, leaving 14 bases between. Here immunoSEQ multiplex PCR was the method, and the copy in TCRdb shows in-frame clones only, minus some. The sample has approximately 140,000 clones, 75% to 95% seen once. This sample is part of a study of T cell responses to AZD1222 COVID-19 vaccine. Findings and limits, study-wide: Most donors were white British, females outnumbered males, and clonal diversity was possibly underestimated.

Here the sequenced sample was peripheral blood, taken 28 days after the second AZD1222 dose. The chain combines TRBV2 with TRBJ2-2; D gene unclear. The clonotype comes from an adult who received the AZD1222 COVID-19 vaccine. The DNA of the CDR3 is TGTGCCAGCTGGGCGCCAAGTCAGAACACCGGGGAGCTGTTTTTT. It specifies CASWAPSQNTGELFF.